The clone carrying this T cell receptor beta chain has only a few counts. Antigen: not known. Via MiXCR, TCRdb re-called the reads, giving one row per CDR3 protein. Of over 250,000 distinct CDR3 sequences listed, around 20% are singletons. Trimming took off 2 bases at V and 1 base at J, with 8 bases between the two ends. CDR1 DFQATT and CDR2 SNEGSKA come from the germline V gene (reference sequence). The CDR3 loop spans 14 amino acids. The sample originates from a study of T cell repertoires in cytomegalovirus infection. Overall study: HLA-C-restricted CMV epitopes, recently identified, and well-studied HLA-B-restricted ones were used by the study. Public TCR beta signatures were indicative of both CMV infection and a matching HLA type.

Study results and caveats: Dominant in the ex vivo response were TCR beta clonotypes restricted by HLA-C and specific for CMV. Adding up the frequency of public TCR beta families identified people who carried CMV plus the relevant HLA.

This chain joins TRBV20-1 and TRBJ2-2; D is perhaps TRBD2 (6 bases). The clonotype originates from a human donor in good health (CMV status not recorded). Some clones in this sample may be carry-over from other donors' samples. The sequences come from cultured PBMCs, collected from culture after CMV antigen stimulation. CDR3 nucleotides: TGCAGTGCTAGATGGGGGGAGAACACCGGGGAGCTGTTTTTT. Protein product: CSARWGENTGELFF.